The following is a T cell receptor beta chain sequence with its context. Sequencing used immunoSEQ multiplex PCR; TCRdb keeps in-frame clones, though not all of them. Of 130,000 or so clones detected, around 79% appear once; the ten largest clones hold 5%. This sample stems from a study of blood T cell repertoires in COVID-19. Overall study context: Material from acute and convalescent COVID-19 was sourced from the United States, Italy and Spain.

The junction had 7 bases not matched to a gene; V was cut back by 7 bases and J by 2 bases. The V gene's germline CDR1 is MNHEY and CDR2 SVGAGI. CDR3 size: 14 residues. This TCR derives from a woman aged 70-85 years with COVID-19, enrolled during active disease. The material sequenced was peripheral blood. The J gene is TRBJ2-5, the V gene TRBV6-5; 7 bases line up with TRBD1. CDR3 amino acids: CASTEGASQETQYF. CDR3 coding DNA: TGTGCCAGCACCGAGGGGGCTAGTCAAGAGACCCAGTACTTC.